The clone carrying this T cell receptor (beta chain) was seen many times. The data stem from a study of neurological immune-mediated disorders. Per germline, CDR1 DFQATT and CDR2 SNEGSKA (reference sequence). V lost 0 bases and J lost 6, with 15 bases in between. The CDR3 contains 15 residues. The cDNA came from 5'RACE, which used 10-nucleotide random UMIs. TCRdb processed the 5' RACE reads anew with MiXCR; each CDR3 protein has one entry. The data hold 87,000 or so distinct CDR3 sequences, with roughly 3.5% observed a single time. The V call is TRBV20-1, the J call TRBJ2-4; possibly TRBD1 or TRBD2 for D (5 bases each). Specimen: PBMCs. The TCR comes from a woman between 45 and 60 years old with multiple sclerosis. CDR3 sequence: CSARDVTGTANIQYF. CDR3 DNA sequence: TGCAGTGCTAGAGACGTAACCGGGACGGCAAACATTCAGTACTTC.